This T cell receptor (beta chain) is drawn from a study of vaccination and CD4 T cells after COVID-19. Whole-study context: Stimuli were overlapping spike peptide pools of SARS-CoV-2 and three common cold coronaviruses (HCoV-NL63, HCoV-OC43, HCoV-229E).

The CDR3 extends over 13 amino acids. Per germline, CDR1 MNHEY and CDR2 SVGEGT. The germline V and J ends were trimmed by 5 bases and 3 bases, with 7 bases remaining between them. Specified treatment: roughly ten-day PBMC culture with coronavirus spike peptide pools or control peptides (ViraFEST assay). The Oncomine TCR Beta short-read assay was applied to DNA of cultured CD4+ T cells. MiXCR, applied by TCRdb to the PCR reads, yields one record per CDR3 protein. Among 20,000 to 30,000 distinct CDR3 sequences listed, about 56% were seen once. A word on this clonotype: Antigen specificity is unknown.

The receptor comes from a human donor who had recovered from COVID-19. Sequenced input: CD4+ T cells from blood, cultured in vitro. The chain uses TRBV6-2 or TRBV6-3 and TRBJ2-2; D remains unclear. The CDR3 loop is CASSTQYTGELFF. For the CDR3, the DNA is TGTGCCAGCAGTACCCAATACACCGGGGAGCTGTTTTTT.